This entry concerns a single TCR beta chain. This record comes from a study of shared clonotypes between healthy human individuals. CD45RO-negative, CCR7-positively selected cells formed the naive CD8 fraction, excluding terminally differentiated effector memory CD45RA+ cells. Germline CDR1 and CDR2: LGHNA and YSLEER. The ends were cut back, 2 bases at V and 1 base at J, with 15 bases in the middle. The CDR3 is made up of 16 amino acids. Assay used: immunoSEQ multiplex PCR; TCRdb lists only in-frame clones, some missing. This sample carries some 2 million clones, about 95% of them seen once, and the ten largest clones take around 1.1%.

The chain carries TRBV4-3 and TRBJ2-7; D not resolved. Sequences were obtained from naive CD8+ T cells sorted from blood. The sequence derives from a man aged 18 to 30 in good health. Written as DNA, the CDR3 is TGCGCCAGCAGCCAATCCCGACTCGCCCGGTCCTACGAGCAGTACTTC. Protein sequence: CASSQSRLARSYEQYF.